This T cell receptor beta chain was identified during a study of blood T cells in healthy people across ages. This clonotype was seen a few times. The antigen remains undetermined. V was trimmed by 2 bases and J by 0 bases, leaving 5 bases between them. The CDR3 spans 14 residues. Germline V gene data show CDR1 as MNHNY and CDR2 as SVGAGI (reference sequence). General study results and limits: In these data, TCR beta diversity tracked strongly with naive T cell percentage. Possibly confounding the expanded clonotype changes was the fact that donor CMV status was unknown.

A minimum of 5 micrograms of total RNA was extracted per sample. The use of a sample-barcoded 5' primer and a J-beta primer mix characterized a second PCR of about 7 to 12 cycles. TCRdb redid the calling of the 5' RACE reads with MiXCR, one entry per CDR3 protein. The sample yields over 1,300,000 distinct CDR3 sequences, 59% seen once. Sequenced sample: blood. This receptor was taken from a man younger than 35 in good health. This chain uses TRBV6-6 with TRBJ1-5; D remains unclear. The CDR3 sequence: CASSYEGSNQPQHF. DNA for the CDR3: TGTGCCAGCAGTTACGAGGGTAGCAATCAGCCCCAGCATTTT.